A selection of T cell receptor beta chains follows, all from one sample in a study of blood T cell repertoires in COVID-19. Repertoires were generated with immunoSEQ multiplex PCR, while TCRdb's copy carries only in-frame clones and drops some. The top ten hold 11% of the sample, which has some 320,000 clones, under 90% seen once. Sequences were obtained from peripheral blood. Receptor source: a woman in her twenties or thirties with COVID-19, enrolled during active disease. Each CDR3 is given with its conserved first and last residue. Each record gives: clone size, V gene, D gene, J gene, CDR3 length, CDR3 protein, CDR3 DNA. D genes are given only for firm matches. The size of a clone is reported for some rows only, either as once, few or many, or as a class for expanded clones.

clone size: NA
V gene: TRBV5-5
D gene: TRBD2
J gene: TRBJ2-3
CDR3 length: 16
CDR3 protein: CASSTGTSGGKDTQYF
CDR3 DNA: TGTGCCAGCAGCACGGGCACTAGCGGGGGTAAAGATACGCAGTATTTT

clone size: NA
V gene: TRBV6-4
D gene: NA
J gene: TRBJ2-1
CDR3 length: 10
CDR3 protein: CAYTLNEQFF
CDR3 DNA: TGTGCCTACACCCTCAATGAGCAGTTCTTC

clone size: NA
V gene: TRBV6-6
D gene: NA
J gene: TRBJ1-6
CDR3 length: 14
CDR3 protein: CASSPGVYNSPLHF
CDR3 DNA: TGTGCCAGCAGTCCGGGGGTCTATAATTCACCCCTCCACTTT

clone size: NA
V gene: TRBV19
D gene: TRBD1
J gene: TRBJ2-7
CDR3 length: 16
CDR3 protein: CASPAAPGQSFYEQYF
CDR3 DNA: TGTGCCAGCCCCGCCGCCCCGGGACAGTCCTTCTACGAGCAGTACTTC

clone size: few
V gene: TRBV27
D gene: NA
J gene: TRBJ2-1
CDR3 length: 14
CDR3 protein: CASSPLLESDEQFF
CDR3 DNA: TGTGCCAGCAGTCCATTACTAGAAAGTGATGAGCAGTTCTTC

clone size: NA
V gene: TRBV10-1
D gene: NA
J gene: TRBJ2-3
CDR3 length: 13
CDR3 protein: CASRRTATDTQYF
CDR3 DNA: TGCGCCAGCAGGCGGACAGCCACAGATACGCAGTATTTT

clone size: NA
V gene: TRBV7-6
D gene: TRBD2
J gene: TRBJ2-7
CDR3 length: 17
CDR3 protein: CASSLAWTSGGSYEQYF
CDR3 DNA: TGTGCCAGCAGCTTAGCCTGGACTAGCGGGGGCTCCTACGAGCAGTACTTC

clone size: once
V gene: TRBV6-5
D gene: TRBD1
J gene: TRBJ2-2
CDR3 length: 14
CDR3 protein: CASKGQGVPGELFF
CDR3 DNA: TGTGCCAGCAAGGGACAGGGGGTTCCCGGGGAGCTGTTTTTT

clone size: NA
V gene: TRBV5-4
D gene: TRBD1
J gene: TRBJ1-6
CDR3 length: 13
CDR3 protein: CASSGDSNTPLHF
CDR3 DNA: TGTGCCAGCAGTGGGGACAGTAACACACCCCTCCACTTT

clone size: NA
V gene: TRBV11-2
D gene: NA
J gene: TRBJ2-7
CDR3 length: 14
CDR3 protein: CASSFQGSSYEQYF
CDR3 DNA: TGTGCCAGCAGCTTTCAGGGATCCTCGTACGAGCAGTACTTC

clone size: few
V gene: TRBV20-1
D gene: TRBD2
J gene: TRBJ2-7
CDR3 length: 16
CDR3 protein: CSASPLTSGASYEQYF
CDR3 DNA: TGCAGTGCTAGTCCGTTGACTAGCGGAGCGTCCTACGAGCAGTACTTC

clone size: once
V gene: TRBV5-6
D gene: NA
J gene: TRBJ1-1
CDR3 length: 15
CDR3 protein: CASSSKGRANTEAFF
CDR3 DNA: TGTGCCAGCAGCTCGAAGGGCAGGGCGAACACTGAAGCTTTCTTT

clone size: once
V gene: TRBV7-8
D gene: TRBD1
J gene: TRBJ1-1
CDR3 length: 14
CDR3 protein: CASSLPDRGMWAFF
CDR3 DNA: TGTGCCAGCAGCTTACCGGACAGGGGGATGTGGGCTTTCTTT

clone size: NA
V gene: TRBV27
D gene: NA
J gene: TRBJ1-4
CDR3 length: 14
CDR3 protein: CASSFRGWKEKLFF
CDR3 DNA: TGTGCCAGCAGTTTTCGGGGTTGGAAGGAAAAACTGTTTTTT

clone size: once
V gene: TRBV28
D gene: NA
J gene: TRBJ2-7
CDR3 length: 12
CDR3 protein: CASSLLDSAQYF
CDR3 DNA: TGTGCCAGCAGTTTATTGGACAGCGCGCAGTACTTC

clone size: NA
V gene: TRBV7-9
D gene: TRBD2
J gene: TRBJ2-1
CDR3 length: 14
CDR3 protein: CASSDTSGYNEQFF
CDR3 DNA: TGTGCCAGCAGCGATACTAGCGGATACAATGAGCAGTTCTTC

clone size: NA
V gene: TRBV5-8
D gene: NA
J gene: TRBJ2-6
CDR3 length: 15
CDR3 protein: CASSLGVTGANVLTF
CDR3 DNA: TGTGCCAGCAGCTTAGGGGTTACTGGGGCCAACGTCCTGACTTTC

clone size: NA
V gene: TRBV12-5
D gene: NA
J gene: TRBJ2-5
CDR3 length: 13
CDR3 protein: CASGPTLGGTQYF
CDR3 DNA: TGTGCTAGTGGTCCTACTTTGGGGGGGACCCAGTACTTC

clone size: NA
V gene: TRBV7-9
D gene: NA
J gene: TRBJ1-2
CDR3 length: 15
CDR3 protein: CASSSTGLRTDGYTF
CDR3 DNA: TGTGCCAGCAGCTCCACAGGGTTGCGTACAGATGGCTACACCTTC

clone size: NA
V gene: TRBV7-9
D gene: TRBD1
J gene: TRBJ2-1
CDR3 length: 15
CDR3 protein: CASSFTGTGRGRQFF
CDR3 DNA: TGTGCCAGCAGCTTTACCGGGACAGGTCGTGGGAGGCAGTTCTTC

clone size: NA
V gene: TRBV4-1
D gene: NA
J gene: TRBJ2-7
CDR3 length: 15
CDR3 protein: CASSPLREGVYEQYF
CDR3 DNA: TGCGCCAGCAGCCCCCTCAGGGAGGGGGTCTACGAGCAGTACTTC

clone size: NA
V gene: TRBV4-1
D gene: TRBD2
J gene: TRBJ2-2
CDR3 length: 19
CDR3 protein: CASSQEAPAGGLSGGELFF
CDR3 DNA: TGCGCCAGCAGCCAAGAGGCACCAGCGGGGGGGCTTTCTGGCGGGGAGCTGTTTTTT

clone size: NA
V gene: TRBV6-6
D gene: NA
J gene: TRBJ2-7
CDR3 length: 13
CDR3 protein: CASILDSLEEQYF
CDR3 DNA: TGTGCCAGCATATTAGACTCCCTGGAGGAGCAGTACTTC

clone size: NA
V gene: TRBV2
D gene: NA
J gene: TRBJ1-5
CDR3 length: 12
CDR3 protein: CASRGDNQPQHF
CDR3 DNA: TGTGCCAGCAGGGGAGACAATCAGCCCCAGCATTTT

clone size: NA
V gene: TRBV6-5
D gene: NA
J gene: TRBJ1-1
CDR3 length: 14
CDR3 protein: CASSQTDSNTEAFF
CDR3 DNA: TGTGCCAGCAGTCAGACAGATTCGAACACTGAAGCTTTCTTT

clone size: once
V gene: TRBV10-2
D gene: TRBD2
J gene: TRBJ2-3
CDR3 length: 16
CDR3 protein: CASSELAGGSTDTQYF
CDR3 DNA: TGCGCCAGCAGTGAGCTCGCGGGGGGGTCCACAGATACGCAGTATTTT

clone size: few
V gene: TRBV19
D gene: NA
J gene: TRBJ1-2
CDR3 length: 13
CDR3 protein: CASSTPGWYGYTF
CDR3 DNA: TGTGCCAGTAGTACTCCAGGGTGGTATGGCTACACCTTC

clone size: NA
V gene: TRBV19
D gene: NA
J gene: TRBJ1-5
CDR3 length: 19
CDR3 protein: CASSIKGVTFPQSNQPQHF
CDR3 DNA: TGTGCCAGTAGTATCAAAGGGGTGACGTTTCCACAATCGAATCAGCCCCAGCATTTT

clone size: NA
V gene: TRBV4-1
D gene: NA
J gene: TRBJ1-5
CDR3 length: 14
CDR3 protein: CASSPSKGDQPQHF
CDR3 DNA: TGCGCCAGCAGCCCAAGTAAGGGGGATCAGCCCCAGCATTTT